The subject of this entry is one T cell receptor (beta chain). The data originate from a study of T cell changes during pregnancy in multiple sclerosis. Repertoires were generated with immunoSEQ multiplex PCR, while TCRdb's copy carries only in-frame clones and drops some. The table records approximately 11,000 clones, more than 80% of them present only once. Germline V gene sequence: CDR1 MNHEY, CDR2 SMNVEV (reference sequence). The CDR3 totals 13 residues. V shed 8 bases and J shed 2 bases, with 13 bases lying between them. Sequencing was performed on CD8+ T cells from peripheral blood mononuclear cells, taken after pregnancy. This receptor was taken from a female donor in good health, enrolled as a control in a pregnancy study. V usage is TRBV27 and J usage is TRBJ2-7, with unresolved D. The CDR3 spells CASAIQITYEQYF. As DNA, the CDR3 is TGTGCCAGCGCCATACAGATAACCTACGAGCAGTACTTC.